What follows are 5 T cell receptor beta chains derived from one specimen sequenced in a study of vaccination and CD4 T cells after COVID-19. Their cognate antigens are unknown. Sequencing of the DNA from cultured CD4+ T cells was carried out with the Oncomine TCR Beta short-read assay. TCRdb re-called the PCR reads with MiXCR, one entry per CDR3 protein. The sample contains more than 25,000 distinct CDR3 sequences, around a third of which appear only once. Time point here: late sampling 161 to 241 days after vaccination in three convalescent patients. Specified treatment: approximately 10-day PBMC culture with coronavirus spike peptide pools or control peptides (ViraFEST assay). The sequenced sample was CD4+ T cells from blood, cultured in vitro, obtained about 7 months after SARS-CoV-2 vaccination. All receptors come from a human donor who had recovered from COVID-19.

The V and J genes are TRBV11-2 and TRBJ2-3, with TRBD2 matching 13 bases. The CDR3 runs 16 residues. Looked up from germline, CDR1 is SGHAT and CDR2 is FQNNGV. V gave up 5 bases and J gave up 5 bases; unmatched junction bases: 7. The DNA of the CDR3 is TGTGCCAGCAGCCCCTACCGGACTAGCGGGGGAGATACGCAGTATTTT. Translating it yields CASSPYRTSGGDTQYF.

The chain employs TRBV18 and TRBJ1-5, with unresolved D. CDR1 and CDR2 from the germline V gene are KGHSH and LQKENI. V was cut by 6 bases and J by 2 bases, with 11 bases left in between. CDR3 size: 14 residues. The CDR3 protein is CASSPTFGNQPQHF. CDR3 nucleotides: TGTGCCAGCTCCCCCACGTTTGGCAATCAGCCCCAGCATTTT. The whole variable domain, filled in from reference TRBV18 and TRBJ1-5, reads NAGVMQNPRHLVRRRGQEARLRCSPMKGHSHVYWYRQLPEEGLKFMVYLQKENIIDESGMPKERFSAEFPKEGPSILRIQQVVRGDSAAYFCASSPTFGNQPQHFGDGTRLSIL.

The rearrangement uses TRBV20-1 and TRBJ2-1; the D is unclear. With 0 bases removed from V and 6 bases from J, the gap between germline ends came to 15 bases. This CDR3 is built from 15 residues. Looked up from germline, CDR1 is DFQATT and CDR2 is SNEGSKA (reference sequence). The DNA of the CDR3 is TGCAGTGCTAGAGACTCACAAGGGTCGGGCAATGAGCAGTTCTTC. Protein: CSARDSQGSGNEQFF.

V is TRBV4-1 and J is TRBJ2-6; D unresolved. CDR1 MGHRA and CDR2 YSYEKL come from the germline V gene. The CDR3 is made up of 18 amino acids. The V and J ends lost 3 bases and 0 bases respectively, with 15 bases between them. For the CDR3, the DNA is TGCGCCAGCAGCCAGCCAACCGCGAGGAGCTCTGGGGCCAACGTCCTGACTTTC. Protein sequence: CASSQPTARSSGANVLTF.

The V gene is TRBV2, the J gene TRBJ2-7, with D possibly matching TRBD2 (6 bases). Trimming took 6 bases from V and 0 from J, leaving 12 bases between them. This CDR3 spans 14 amino acids. The germline V gene encodes CDR1 SNHLY and CDR2 FYNNEI. CDR3 nucleotide sequence: TGTGCCAGCAGACGGGACTTGAGCTCCTACGAGCAGTACTTC. It translates to CASRRDLSSYEQYF.